This T cell receptor (beta chain) was recovered during a study of brain T cells in children with intractable seizures listed by TCRdb under 2021. Describing the broader study: As a first screen for immune gene transcripts, resected brain tissue from roughly 57 pediatric epilepsy surgery cases was run on a NanoString immunology panel. Among the roughly twelve selected surgery cases, eight also had pre-surgery blood sequenced, leaving four with brain tissue only. On the study overall, not on this receptor specifically: Viral specificity was inferred solely from CDR3 sequence similarity, and the HCMV serostatus of the patients was not known. Because sequencing depth differed between pre- and post-surgery blood, the absence of clones from the pre-surgery sample may reflect undersampling.

About this clone itself: The specificity of this receptor is unknown. The sample holds no much larger clone one base away, and base qualities are not on file.

The immunoSEQ assay was used to generate TCR beta chain sequences from genomic DNA. Concerning the study's data processing: Any CDR3 sequence that did not begin with the conserved framework cysteine at position 104 was removed by hand. Clonality was calculated as one minus the normalized Shannon's Diversity Index, with values ranging from 0 (maximal diversity) to 1 (oligoclonal). Chi-squared comparison-of-proportions tests assessed whether the same CDR3 differed in frequency between samples, such as brain versus blood. Public clonotypes were identified through searches of immuneACCESS, and similarity to known antiviral clonotypes was evaluated with the VDJdb browser. TCRdb re-hosts the immuneACCESS table, in-frame sequences only. Its copies lack some clones; in the studies checked, an unresolved V gene accounts for under half of them, and the cause for the rest is not known. V and J calls and clone size are as listed in that table; D and trimming were resolved from the DNA. The sample includes 300,000 to 400,000 clones, with more than 85% observed a single time. 4.5% to 7% of the sample comes from the top ten.

The sample's time point label is to be understood as: blood from clinic visit 5 months post-surgery; TSC patient then seizure free. The surgery cases with the highest brain T cell transcript signatures were chosen for TCR beta chain sequencing of brain tissue, and also of blood when blood was available. Before surgery, the patients had been given at least one anti-epileptic drug. TCR-sequenced patients were children with drug-resistant epilepsy due to tuberous sclerosis complex, focal cortical dysplasia, Rasmussen encephalitis or hemimegalencephaly. The Monarch genomic DNA purification kit was used to extract bulk genomic DNA from unsorted brain tissue and whole blood. Trimmed from V: 8 bases; trimmed from J: 2 bases; junction bases lacking a gene match: 8. The CDR3 spans 15 residues, from the cysteine through the phenylalanine. This entry keeps only the CDR3 DNA: 45 bases, framed from base 1. Sequences SGHTA (CDR1) and FQGNSA (CDR2) are obtained from the germline V gene.

The source of this sequence is a boy younger than two with tuberous sclerosis and intractable seizures. The rearrangement combines TRBV7-2 with TRBJ2-2; TRBD2 aligns with 7 central bases. Sequenced here: peripheral blood, sampled roughly 5 months after surgery. DNA sequence: TGTGCCAGCCCTGAAAGGACTAGTAACACCGGGGAGCTGTTTTTT. It translates to CASPERTSNTGELFF.